The present T cell receptor beta chain was sequenced within a study of cytomegalovirus exposure and HLA in healthy donors. Overall study results and limits: Immune exposure information comprised only CMV serostatus.

This clone was seen only a few times. Antigen unknown. The primer mix had 60 Vbeta and 13 Jbeta primers. Clones were sequenced by immunoSEQ multiplex PCR, and TCRdb holds only the in-frame ones, with some missing. This table has 130,000 or so clones, 60% to 80% appearing once. The CDR3 has 16 residues. V was clipped by 4 bases and J by 2 bases, with 18 bases between them. Germline assignment: CDR1 SGHRS and CDR2 YFSETQ. The sequence derives from an older woman in good health and CMV-seronegative. The chain joins TRBV5-1 to TRBJ2-5; weak D call: TRBD2 (6 bases). Input material: PBMCs. CDR3 residues: CASSRGRPGEQETQYF. Written as DNA, the CDR3 is TGCGCCAGCAGCCGAGGCCGTCCGGGGGAACAAGAGACCCAGTACTTC.